The 11 T cell receptor beta chains below all came from one sample that was sequenced in a study of blood T cell repertoires in COVID-19. Here immunoSEQ multiplex PCR was the method, and the copy in TCRdb shows in-frame clones only, minus some. This table holds fewer than 250,000 clones, roughly 86% found once. The sequencing input was PBMCs or T cells enriched from blood (not recorded which). The receptors stem from a woman younger than 45 with acute COVID-19.

The genes are TRBV4-1 and TRBJ2-3; no clear D. Germline V lookup: CDR1 MGHRA, CDR2 YSYEKL. The CDR3 sequence is 15 residues long. Trimming removed 0 bases from V and 0 bases from J, with 7 bases in between. CDR3 coding DNA: TGCGCCAGCAGCCAAGATCCGTCTAGCACAGATACGCAGTATTTT. The encoded protein is CASSQDPSSTDTQYF.

This chain joins TRBV5-1 and TRBJ1-1; D uncertain. With 5 bases removed from V and 2 bases from J, the gap between germline ends came to 10 bases. The CDR3 has 13 residues. Germline CDR1 SGHRS, CDR2 YFSETQ. CDR3 in amino acids: CASSSGDNTEAFF. The CDR3, as DNA: TGCGCCAGCAGTTCCGGAGATAACACTGAAGCTTTCTTT.

This rearrangement joins TRBV23-1 to TRBJ2-7; D is undetermined. TRBV23-1 is placed among ORFs of uncertain function. Trimming stripped 4 bases from V and 1 base from J, with 14 bases between. This CDR3 is 15 amino acids long. The CDR3 coding sequence is TGCGCCAGCAGTCCGTACCGTAGCTTTTCCTACGAGCAGTACTTC. Translated: CASSPYRSFSYEQYF.

The chain carries TRBV7-8 and TRBJ1-6; 7 bases are shared with TRBD1. After removal of 4 bases from V and 4 bases from J, the junction contained 1 base not matched to a gene. Germline V gene sequence: CDR1 SGHVS, CDR2 FQNEAQ. There are 14 residues in the CDR3. The CDR3 sequence is CASSSTGYNSPLHF. CDR3 bases: TGTGCCAGCAGCTCGACAGGGTATAATTCACCCCTCCACTTT.

J is TRBJ2-2 and V is TRBV7-6; the match to TRBD2 covers 7 bases. V was clipped by 0 bases and J by 3 bases; unmatched bases: 1. CDR1 is SGHVS and CDR2 is FNYEAQ in the germline V gene. This CDR3 comprises 15 residues. The DNA of the CDR3 is TGTGCCAGCAGCTTAGCGGGGGGGGACACCGGGGAGCTGTTTTTT. Amino acids: CASSLAGGDTGELFF.

The chain recombines TRBV27 with TRBJ1-1; D remains unclear. The CDR3 sequence is 14 residues long. Germline V gene data show CDR1 as MNHEY and CDR2 as SMNVEV (reference sequence). Trimming left V 8 bases short and J 1 base short, with 14 bases between. The CDR3 loop is CASVPSGWNTEAFF. CDR3 bases: TGTGCCAGCGTCCCCTCGGGATGGAACACTGAAGCTTTCTTT.

CDR3: CASSLEYMSTGELFF. CDR3 sequence (DNA): TGTGCCAGCAGCTTAGAGTACATGTCCACCGGGGAGCTGTTTTTT. The rearrangement links TRBV7-2 to TRBJ2-2, with D unclear. V lost 1 base and J lost 4, with 10 bases in between. The V gene's germline CDR1 is SGHTA and CDR2 FQGNSA. The CDR3 length is 15 residues.

The gene calls are TRBV30 and TRBJ2-2; a possible D gene is TRBD2 (6 bases). The CDR3 contains 13 residues. Germline assignment: CDR1 GTSNPN and CDR2 SVGIG (reference sequence). V lost 3 bases, J lost 6 bases, and 11 bases lay in between. The CDR3 protein is CAWRRASAGELFF. CDR3 DNA: TGTGCCTGGAGGCGGGCTAGCGCCGGGGAGCTGTTTTTT.

V is TRBV24-1 and J is TRBJ1-5; D is unclear. Germline CDR1 and CDR2: KGHDR and SFDVKD. V lost 0 bases, J lost 4 bases, and 12 bases lay in between. This CDR3 is built from 16 residues. CDR3 protein: CATSDLSPTENQPQHF. The CDR3, as DNA: TGTGCCACCAGTGATTTGAGTCCCACAGAGAATCAGCCCCAGCATTTT.

This rearrangement joins TRBV5-5 to TRBJ2-5; 10 bases map to TRBD2. V lost 5 bases, J lost 1 base, and 8 bases stayed unmatched. This CDR3 is 16 amino acids long. Germline loops: CDR1 SGHKS, CDR2 YYEKEE (reference sequence). CDR3 amino acids: CASSRDWTSGQETQYF. For the CDR3, the DNA is TGTGCCAGCAGTAGAGACTGGACTAGCGGCCAAGAGACCCAGTACTTC.

The chain uses TRBV12-3 or TRBV12-4 and TRBJ2-7; no firm D call. This CDR3 spans 11 amino acids. V lost 4 bases, J lost 3 bases, and 4 bases lay in between. The CDR3 reads CASSYNYEQYF. CDR3 nucleotides: TGTGCCAGCAGTTATAACTACGAGCAGTACTTC.